The rows below give T cell receptor beta chains drawn from one sample of a study of control samples from healthy donors and cancer patients. Profiled with immunoSEQ multiplex PCR; TCRdb holds only in-frame clones, not every one. The table shows about 150,000 clones, with roughly 90% occurring only once. Source material: blood. Every receptor here comes from a woman aged 25 to 39 in good health. The CDR3 runs from the conserved cysteine through the conserved F or W. The D gene is left open where the match is weak. Expanded clones are given a class, and other clones once, few, many or no size at all.

clone size	V gene	D gene	J gene	CDR3 protein	CDR3 DNA
.	TRBV9	.	TRBJ1-4	CASSVGTGLNEKLFF	TGTGCCAGCAGCGTAGGAACAGGTCTTAATGAAAAACTGTTTTTT
.	TRBV30	TRBD2	TRBJ2-3	CAWGLAGADTQYF	TGTGCCTGGGGACTAGCGGGAGCAGATACGCAGTATTTT
.	TRBV19	.	TRBJ1-3	CASSKPGAGNTIYF	TGTGCCAGTAGTAAACCAGGGGCTGGAAACACCATATATTTT
.	TRBV11-2	.	TRBJ2-3	CASSGTLRADTQYF	TGTGCCAGCAGCGGAACGCTGAGGGCAGATACGCAGTATTTT
.	TRBV6-5	.	TRBJ2-3	CASQVTSTDTQYF	TGTGCCTCACAAGTTACTAGCACAGATACGCAGTATTTT
.	TRBV30	TRBD1	TRBJ1-1	CAWSVRGDRITEAFF	TGTGCCTGGAGTGTACGGGGGGACAGGATCACTGAAGCTTTCTTT
.	TRBV19	TRBD1	TRBJ2-1	CASSNRSRTGANNEQFF	TGTGCCAGTAGTAACCGGTCGAGGACAGGGGCTAACAATGAGCAGTTCTTC
.	TRBV19	.	TRBJ1-5	CAVSWGTGEPQHF	TGTGCCGTTAGCTGGGGAACCGGGGAGCCCCAGCATTTT
.	TRBV20-1	.	TRBJ2-5	CSASQGETQYF	TGCAGTGCTAGTCAGGGAGAGACCCAGTACTTC
.	TRBV27	.	TRBJ2-7	CASSLYARVSDEQYF	TGTGCCAGCAGTTTATATGCTCGGGTTTCGGACGAGCAGTACTTC
.	TRBV7-9	.	TRBJ2-5	CASSSTRVGETQYF	TGTGCCAGCAGCTCAACCCGGGTGGGGGAGACCCAGTACTTC
.	TRBV24-1	TRBD1	TRBJ2-2	CATSFRQGNTGELFF	TGTGCCACCAGCTTTCGACAGGGGAACACCGGGGAGCTGTTTTTT
once	TRBV10-1	TRBD1	TRBJ2-3	CARQGARARGTDTQYF	TGCGCCAGACAGGGGGCTCGGGCGAGAGGGACAGATACGCAGTATTTT
.	TRBV28	.	TRBJ1-1	CASSLVASGTEAFF	TGTGCCAGCAGTTTAGTGGCGTCGGGCACTGAAGCTTTCTTT
once	TRBV11-2	TRBD2	TRBJ2-5	CASSLYMREAQETQYF	TGTGCCAGCAGCTTATACATGCGGGAGGCCCAAGAGACCCAGTACTTC
.	TRBV9	TRBD2	TRBJ2-2	CASSVPRGRGTGELFF	TGTGCCAGCAGCGTCCCGCGGGGGAGAGGCACCGGGGAGCTGTTTTTT
.	TRBV6-4	.	TRBJ1-2	CASSELEGTNYGYTF	TGTGCCAGCAGTGAACTCGAGGGGACCAACTATGGCTACACCTTC
.	TRBV25-1	TRBD2	TRBJ2-1	CASTSDRGDSYNEQFF	TGTGCCAGCACCTCTGATCGGGGGGACTCCTACAATGAGCAGTTCTTC
.	TRBV2	.	TRBJ2-1	CASSEARETSPYNEQFF	TGTGCCAGCAGTGAAGCGCGCGAGACTTCACCCTACAATGAGCAGTTCTTC
.	TRBV11-2	.	TRBJ1-1	CASSFGRNTEAFF	TGTGCCAGCAGCTTCGGACGGAACACTGAAGCTTTCTTT
.	TRBV24-1	.	TRBJ2-3	CATSEDSTDTQYF	TGTGCCACCAGTGAGGACAGCACAGATACGCAGTATTTT
.	TRBV3-1/TRBV3-2	TRBD2	TRBJ2-7	CASSQVASGSYEQYF	TGTGCCAGCAGCCAAGTTGCTAGCGGGTCCTACGAGCAGTACTTC
.	TRBV28	.	TRBJ2-1	CASRTYMVSEQFF	TGTGCCAGCAGGACCTACATGGTGAGTGAGCAGTTCTTC
once	TRBV7-2	.	TRBJ1-4	CASSTIFGTLDEKLFF	TGTGCCAGCAGCACTATCTTCGGGACCCTCGATGAAAAACTGTTTTTT
.	TRBV7-2	TRBD2	TRBJ2-1	CASSPTSGREFF	TGTGCCAGCAGCCCCACTAGCGGGAGGGAGTTCTTC
.	TRBV28	.	TRBJ2-2	CASRTLPLFGRDDGELFF	TGTGCCAGCCGAACCCTTCCCTTATTCGGGAGAGACGACGGGGAGCTGTTTTTT
.	TRBV4-3	TRBD2	TRBJ2-1	CASSQDVRREGHNEQFF	TGCGCCAGCAGCCAAGATGTCCGACGGGAGGGCCACAATGAGCAGTTCTTC
.	TRBV5-6	.	TRBJ2-7	CASSLSTVSYEQYF	TGTGCCAGCAGCTTATCGACAGTCTCCTACGAGCAGTACTTC
.	TRBV4-1	.	TRBJ1-2	CASSQTGGRGDGYTF	TGCGCCAGCAGCCAAACTGGCGGGCGGGGGGATGGCTACACCTTC
.	TRBV27	.	TRBJ2-2	CASSFRTGELFF	TGTGCCAGCAGTTTCCGCACCGGGGAGCTGTTTTTT
.	TRBV2	.	TRBJ1-4	CASSHLGGRDEKLFF	TGTGCCAGCAGTCACCTGGGGGGGAGGGATGAAAAACTGTTTTTT
.	TRBV15	.	TRBJ1-2	CATSREGQGLYGYTF	TGTGCCACCAGCAGAGAGGGTCAAGGGTTGTATGGCTACACCTTC
.	TRBV6-4	.	TRBJ2-3	CASSDSTDTDTQYF	TGTGCCAGCAGTGACTCGACGGACACAGATACGCAGTATTTT
once	TRBV19	.	TRBJ2-4	CASSQGDSKNIQYF	TGTGCCAGTAGTCAGGGTGATTCCAAAAACATTCAGTACTTC
once	TRBV28	.	TRBJ1-4	CASNPVGTPSGEKLFF	TGTGCCAGCAATCCCGTGGGGACGCCGAGCGGTGAAAAACTGTTTTTT
once	TRBV7-3	.	TRBJ1-1	CASSLTWNTEAFF	TGTGCCAGCAGCTTAACTTGGAACACTGAAGCTTTCTTT
once	TRBV18	.	TRBJ1-2	CASSPAKNYGYTF	TGTGCCAGCTCGCCAGCGAAAAACTATGGCTACACCTTC
.	TRBV10-3	.	TRBJ1-1	CATKPVGHTEAFF	TGTGCCACAAAGCCGGTGGGACACACTGAAGCTTTCTTT
once	TRBV4-2	.	TRBJ1-3	CASSQQGSGNTIYF	TGTGCCAGCAGCCAGCAGGGCTCTGGAAACACCATATATTTT
.	TRBV7-9	.	TRBJ2-1	CASSLAWDEQFF	TGTGCCAGCAGCTTAGCGTGGGATGAGCAGTTCTTC
.	TRBV19	.	TRBJ1-5	CASSISSSPSNQPQHF	TGTGCCAGTAGTATTTCATCGTCCCCTAGCAATCAGCCCCAGCATTTT
few	TRBV28	.	TRBJ1-5	CASSLFGDSNQPQHF	TGTGCCAGCAGTTTATTTGGGGATAGCAATCAGCCCCAGCATTTT
.	TRBV11-3	.	TRBJ2-1	CASKKGASSNEQFF	TGTGCCAGCAAAAAGGGCGCCTCCTCCAATGAGCAGTTCTTC
.	TRBV5-1	TRBD1	TRBJ1-2	CASSSDGQGDYGYTF	TGCGCCAGCAGCTCGGACGGACAGGGGGACTATGGCTACACCTTC
.	TRBV5-5	.	TRBJ2-5	CASSLPGQETQYF	TGTGCCAGCAGCTTGCCAGGGCAAGAGACCCAGTACTTC
.	TRBV19	.	TRBJ1-4	CASSQKQGRKLFF	TGTGCCAGTAGTCAAAAACAGGGACGAAAACTGTTTTTT
.	TRBV4-3	.	TRBJ2-5	CASSQEVSGQETQYF	TGCGCCAGCAGCCAAGAAGTATCGGGGCAAGAGACCCAGTACTTC
few	TRBV2	TRBD1	TRBJ1-1	CAGQGLMNTEAFF	TGTGCCGGACAGGGCCTGATGAACACTGAAGCTTTCTTT
few	TRBV9	TRBD1	TRBJ2-3	CASSARWGQGADTQYF	TGTGCCAGCAGCGCCCGGTGGGGACAGGGAGCAGATACGCAGTATTTT
.	TRBV6-5	TRBD1	TRBJ1-5	CASSARTGGNQPQHF	TGTGCCAGCAGCGCCAGGACAGGGGGTAATCAGCCCCAGCATTTT
.	TRBV4-2	.	TRBJ2-5	CASSQGAGETQYF	TGTGCCAGCAGCCAAGGAGCGGGAGAGACCCAGTACTTC
.	TRBV2	.	TRBJ2-5	CARGGTGGGETQYF	TGTGCCAGAGGGGGGACTGGGGGTGGAGAGACCCAGTACTTC